This TCR beta chain comes out of a study of human T cells and chemical hapten exposure. Notes on this clonotype: Its antigen is unidentified.

General study findings and limits: Unchanged with DPC sensitization were TCRs above 1 in 1000 frequency.

TCRdb itself ran the RACE reads through MiXCR, one entry per CDR3 protein. Of more than 90,000 distinct CDR3 sequences listed, roughly a tenth are singletons. CDR3 length: 15 amino acids. V gave up 3 bases and J gave up 8 bases, with 22 bases separating them. CDR1 DFQATT and CDR2 SNEGSKA come from the germline V gene (reference sequence). Time point given: patch test 1, 2 weeks after DPC sensitization. This sample's treatment: therapeutic diphenylcyclopropenone sensitization with weekly scalp DPC. At patch-test visits, sampling came before the patch test. Non-pregnant alopecia patients aged 18 to 70, suitable for DPC therapy.

Sequenced material: whole blood, taken in connection with sensitization to the hapten diphenylcyclopropenone (DPC). The rearrangement joins TRBV20-1 to TRBJ1-2; maybe TRBD1 (6 bases). The receptor's source is a middle-aged man with alopecia areata. Some clones in this sample may be carry-over from other donors' samples. The CDR3 bases are TGCAGTGCTAGCTCAGAGCCCCGCAGGGGAGGCGGCTACACCTTC. It codes for CSASSEPRRGGGYTF.